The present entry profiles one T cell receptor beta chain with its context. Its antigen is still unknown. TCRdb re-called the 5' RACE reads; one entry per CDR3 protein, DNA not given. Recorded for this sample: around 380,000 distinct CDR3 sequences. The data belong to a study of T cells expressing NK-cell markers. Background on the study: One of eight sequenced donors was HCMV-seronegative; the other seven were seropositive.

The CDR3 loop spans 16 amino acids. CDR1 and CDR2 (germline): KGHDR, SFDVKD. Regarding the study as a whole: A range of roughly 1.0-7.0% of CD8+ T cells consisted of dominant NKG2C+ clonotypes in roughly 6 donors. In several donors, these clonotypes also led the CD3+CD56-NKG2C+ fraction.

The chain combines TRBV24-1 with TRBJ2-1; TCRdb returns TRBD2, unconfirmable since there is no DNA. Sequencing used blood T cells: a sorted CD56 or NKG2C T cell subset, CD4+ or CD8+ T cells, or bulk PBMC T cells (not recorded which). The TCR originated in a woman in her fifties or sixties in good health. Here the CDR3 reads CATSDVAGGIYNEQFF.